This TCR beta chain was observed in a study of blood T cell repertoires in COVID-19 (TCRdb year 2020). For the wider study: The collaborator samples originated in the United States, Italy and Spain and spanned the acute and convalescent phases of COVID-19. The prospective study material was composed of cDNA or gDNA derived from T cells, B-cell-depleted T cells, or PBMCs. The dataset comprised deeply sampled blood TCRbeta repertoires from subjects exposed to, actively infected with, or recovered from COVID-19. The repertoires were made available in a free public database intended to serve as a resource for research on the immune response to SARS-CoV-2. Samples came from the ongoing ImmuneRACE study (first 160 participants) plus 1,254 subjects from 6 global collaborators. Sample metadata almost always included a de-identified subject ID, COVID-19 status, age in years and sex. Where available, HLA class I and class II types were obtained from metadata supplied by the sample provider rather than from assay-based typing. The paper as a whole reports these results and caveats: How much clinical and demographic metadata was included differed by source and by participant, and the metadata was provided uncurated.

Whole blood was collected in K2EDTA tubes by collaborating institutions according to the institutions' own protocols. For TCRbeta analysis, collaborators shipped samples in one of three forms: frozen whole blood, isolated PBMCs, or DNA extracted from either of those sample types. Relative to germline, V is missing 3 bases and J is missing 0 bases, with 2 bases of the junction outside any gene match. From a lookup of the germline V gene, CDR1 and CDR2 are SGHRS and YFSETQ. Spanning cysteine to phenylalanine, the CDR3 consists of 14 amino acids. Only the CDR3 part of the read is kept: 42 bases, read in frame from the first base. A remark on this clone: The antigen it binds to is not known. No much larger clone is present one base from it, and per-base qualities are unavailable.

TCRbeta CDR3 regions were amplified from genomic DNA by means of the immunoSEQ Assay, a bias-controlled multiplex PCR. Regarding the original processing steps: The number of nucleated cells in each sample was estimated from the amplification of reference gene primers within the assay. To quantify the absolute abundance of each unique TCRbeta CDR3 rearrangement, sequence reads were collapsed and filtered. For each sample, productive Simpson clonality was calculated by taking the square root of Simpson's diversity index across productive rearrangements. TCRdb retrieved this table from immuneACCESS and kept in-frame rearrangements only. Not all clones are present; in checked studies, unresolved V genes account for under half, and no reason is known for the remainder. V and J calls and clone size follow that table, whereas D and trimming were derived from the DNA. This sample holds some 210,000 clones; approximately 85% were observed only once. The top ten hold 7.5% to 8% of the sample.

This sequence was found in a woman in her fifties or sixties with active or convalescent COVID-19. Recombination connected TRBV5-1 to TRBJ1-2; TRBD1 agrees with 7 junctional bases. Sequenced: peripheral blood. The CDR3 corresponds to CASSWTGANYGYTF. The nucleotide sequence reads as follows: TGCGCCAGCAGCTGGACAGGCGCTAACTATGGCTACACCTTC.